A single sample is the source of the 17 T cell receptor beta chains below, sequenced in a study of cytomegalovirus exposure and HLA in healthy donors. The protocol was immunoSEQ multiplex PCR, while the TCRdb copy is restricted to in-frame clones and leaves out a portion. The table has approximately 140,000 clones, about 88% seen once. The specimen sequenced was PBMCs. The source of these receptors is a man aged 18 to 29 in good health and CMV-seropositive.

This sequence joins TRBV19 and TRBJ1-4; TRBD1 might be the D (5 bases). The germline V and J ends were trimmed by 7 bases and 0 bases, with 12 bases remaining between them. The CDR3 runs 15 residues. The V gene's germline CDR1 is LNHDA and CDR2 SQIVND (reference sequence). CDR3 amino acids: CASTSQGATNEKLFF. The CDR3 bases are TGTGCCAGTACCTCCCAGGGCGCAACTAATGAAAAACTGTTTTTT.

J is TRBJ1-1 and V is TRBV6-1; the match to TRBD1 covers 7 bases. Per the germline V gene, CDR1 is MNHNS and CDR2 is SASEGT. The junction had 12 bases not matched to a gene; V was cut back by 1 base and J by 1 base. The length of the CDR3 is 18 residues. CDR3 protein: CASSEGPSTGKKNTEAFF. The CDR3 nucleotides read TGTGCCAGCAGTGAAGGCCCCTCGACAGGGAAAAAGAACACTGAAGCTTTCTTT.

The rearrangement joins TRBV9 to TRBJ2-7, with 9 bases fitting TRBD1. V shed 4 bases, J shed 4 bases, and the junction held 6 bases outside the gene matches. The CDR3 is made up of 14 amino acids. Germline loops: CDR1 SGDLS, CDR2 YYNGEE. CDR3: CASSIGTGQYEQYF. For the CDR3, the DNA is TGTGCCAGCAGCATTGGGACAGGGCAATACGAGCAGTACTTC.

This rearrangement joins TRBV28 to TRBJ1-6; D gene ambiguous. Germline CDR1 reads MDHEN; CDR2 reads SYDVKM. Trimming cost V 6 bases and J 9 bases, with 18 bases left between them. The CDR3 has 15 residues. In nucleotides, the CDR3 is TGTGCCAGCAGCATGTCCCGAGCAGGTGGTTCACCCCTCCACTTT. Its translation is CASSMSRAGGSPLHF.

As DNA, the CDR3 is TGTGCTAGTGGTTTTATGACTAGCGGGAGCTCCTACAATGAGCAGTTCTTC. It specifies CASGFMTSGSSYNEQFF. This rearrangement joins TRBV12-5 to TRBJ2-1; 12 bases are shared with TRBD2. Germline CDR1 LGHNT, CDR2 FRNRAP. Losses at the gene ends were 3 bases for V and 0 bases for J; bases not matched to a gene: 3. The CDR3 contains 17 residues.

The chain recombines TRBV6-5 with TRBJ1-3; 9 bases are shared with TRBD1. CDR3 length: 15 residues. J gave up 4 bases and V 4 bases, and 5 bases lay outside the gene matches. In germline, CDR1 is MNHEY, CDR2 SVGAGI. The CDR3 here is CASSWDRALGNTIYF. The CDR3 DNA reads as TGTGCCAGCAGTTGGGACAGGGCACTCGGAAACACCATATATTTT.

This clone has just one count. This rearrangement joins TRBV11-1 to TRBJ2-1; 10 nucleotides match TRBD2. This CDR3 region has 15 residues. The V gene end was trimmed by 5 bases and the J gene end by 13 bases; junction bases not matched to a gene: 14. The germline CDR1 and CDR2 sequences are SGHAT and FQDESV (reference sequence). As DNA, the CDR3 is TGTGCCAGCAGCGCCTCTAGCGGGAGCTTAAATACTCAGTTCTTC. Protein product: CASSASSGSLNTQFF.

The chain employs TRBV6-1 and TRBJ1-6, with 8 bases aligning to TRBD1. The CDR3 extends over 11 amino acids. Germline CDR1 and CDR2: MNHNS and SASEGT. V lost 7 bases to trimming and J lost 14 bases; unmatched junction nucleotides: 4. For the CDR3, the DNA is TGTGCCAGCAAGACAGGGGACACCCTCCACTTT. Amino acids: CASKTGDTLHF.

This rearrangement joins TRBV10-1 to TRBJ2-1; weak D call: TRBD1 (6 bases). The CDR3 consists of 15 residues. Germline V gene data show CDR1 as WNHNN and CDR2 as SYGVQD (reference sequence). V gave up 3 bases and J gave up 7 bases, with 16 bases separating them. Written as DNA, the CDR3 is TGCGCCAGCAGTGATGGGCAGGGGTTCGGAAATGAGCAGTTCTTC. Translation gives CASSDGQGFGNEQFF.

This rearrangement joins TRBV5-4 to TRBJ2-1; D ambiguous. Deletions cut 4 bases from V and 12 bases from J, with 14 bases between. The CDR3 runs 12 residues. Germline-derived CDR1 and CDR2 are SGHNT and YYREEE (reference sequence). CDR3 sequence: CASSQTTEAQFF. The CDR3 bases are TGTGCCAGCAGCCAGACGACTGAAGCGCAGTTCTTC.

The chain recombines TRBV19 with TRBJ2-6; D is unresolved. From germline, CDR1 is LNHDA and CDR2 SQIVND (reference sequence). V was clipped by 7 bases and J by 0 bases, with 7 bases between them. The CDR3 loop spans 14 amino acids. The CDR3 nucleotides are TGTGCCAGTAATCAGATCTCTGGGGCCAACGTCCTGACTTTC. Protein product: CASNQISGANVLTF.

The chain has TRBV7-9 and TRBJ1-2, with D unclear. The CDR3 covers 12 residues. The germline CDR1 and CDR2 sequences are SEHNR and FQNEAQ (reference sequence). Trimming cost V 1 base and J 4 bases, with 4 bases left between them. The CDR3, as DNA: TGTGCCAGCAGCTTAGTCAGCTATGGCTACACCTTC. It yields the protein CASSLVSYGYTF.

The chain carries TRBV19 and TRBJ1-2; D is possibly TRBD1 (6 bases). Germline V lookup: CDR1 LNHDA, CDR2 SQIVND (reference sequence). V was cut by 2 bases and J by 7 bases, with 8 bases left in between. CDR3 length: 12 amino acids. The CDR3 nucleotides read TGTGCCAGTAGTATACAGGGGTTTGGCTACACCTTC. It translates to CASSIQGFGYTF.

The chain uses TRBV2 and TRBJ2-2; the match to TRBD2 covers 10 bases. V lost 6 bases and J lost 4; bases outside the gene matches: 8. The CDR3 loop spans 16 amino acids. Per the germline V gene, CDR1 is SNHLY and CDR2 is FYNNEI. The CDR3 here is CASSGTSAMVTGELFF. CDR3 DNA sequence: TGTGCCAGCAGCGGGACTAGCGCAATGGTCACCGGGGAGCTGTTTTTT.

CDR3 nucleotides: TGTGCCAGCAGTGCACAGGGGGTTGAAAAACTGTTTTTT. Amino acid sequence: CASSAQGVEKLFF. The V call is TRBV27, the J call TRBJ1-4, with 8 bases fitting TRBD1. The CDR3 extends over 13 amino acids. Trimming cost V 5 bases and J 7 bases; bases outside gene matches: 3. The germline gives CDR1 MNHEY, CDR2 SMNVEV (reference sequence).

The rearrangement links TRBV2 to TRBJ1-5, with 7 nucleotides matching TRBD1. The CDR3 covers 14 residues. V lost 8 bases to trimming and J lost 6 bases; unmatched junction nucleotides: 10. Germline CDR1 is SNHLY and CDR2 is FYNNEI. CDR3 protein: CASQGGSGGQPQHF. CDR3 nucleotides: TGTGCCAGCCAAGGGGGGTCAGGGGGTCAGCCCCAGCATTTT.

The CDR3 region is CASSGRLAGGINIQYF. The CDR3 DNA reads TGTGCCAGCAGTGGTAGGCTAGCGGGAGGAATAAACATTCAGTACTTC. The chain joins TRBV2 to TRBJ2-4; 11 positions agree with TRBD2. The CDR3 consists of 16 residues. CDR1 SNHLY and CDR2 FYNNEI come from the germline V gene. J gave up 6 bases and V 4 bases, and 8 bases lay outside the gene matches.